Following are 9 T cell receptor beta chains from one sample sequenced in a study of cytotoxic CD8 clonotypes in ibrutinib-treated CLL (dated by TCRdb to about 2021). According to the study, the label for this sample's time point signals: 12 to 13 months on ibrutinib. The receptor library was made with the immunoSEQ multiplex PCR assay. The table was pulled from immuneACCESS by TCRdb, which kept in-frame rearrangements only. Such tables lose some clones; where checked, under half of the loss comes from unresolved V genes, and the rest has no known cause. Across this sample there are 150,000 to 200,000 clones, with 70% to 85% seen only once. Around 2.1% of the sample rests with the top ten. This material consisted of PBMCs, taken after 12 months of ibrutinib treatment. The receptors shown here come from a human donor with chronic lymphocytic leukemia.

The gene calls are TRBV7-9 and TRBJ1-2; the D gene is possibly TRBD1 (5 bases). Trimming took 5 bases from V and 8 from J, leaving 24 bases between them. Germline V gene sequence: CDR1 SEHNR, CDR2 FQNEAQ (reference sequence). This CDR3 has 16 amino acids. The CDR3 DNA reads as TGTGCCAGCAGCCCCCTCTCGGTGCGCGGGGACGGCGGCTACACCTTC. Protein: CASSPLSVRGDGGYTF.

This clone was observed a single time. The V gene is TRBV19, the J gene TRBJ1-2, with 9 nucleotides matching TRBD1. The J segment lost 12 bases and the V segment lost 3 bases, leaving 14 bases of the junction unmatched. Germline lookup yields CDR1 LNHDA and CDR2 SQIVND (reference sequence). The CDR3 covers 15 residues. The CDR3 loop is CASSITSWTGAVDTF. In DNA form, the CDR3 reads TGTGCCAGTAGTATTACCTCATGGACAGGGGCGGTCGACACCTTC.

V usage is TRBV15 and J usage is TRBJ1-5, with a possible D match to TRBD1 (6 bases). CDR1 and CDR2 from the germline V gene are LNHNV and YYDKDF (reference sequence). Trimming took 5 bases from V and 8 from J, leaving 16 bases between them. The CDR3 is 14 amino acids. CDR3 residues: CATSRGGALEPQHF. The DNA for the CDR3 is TGTGCCACCAGCCGTGGGGGGGCGTTGGAGCCCCAGCATTTT.

V usage is TRBV27 and J usage is TRBJ1-1, with D maybe TRBD1 (5 bases). Trimming left V 4 bases short and J 2 bases short, with 11 bases between. Germline CDR1 reads MNHEY; CDR2 reads SMNVEV (reference sequence). The length of the CDR3 is 14 residues. CDR3 loop: CASSSGAINTEAFF. The CDR3 nucleotides read TGTGCCAGCAGTTCCGGGGCGATAAACACTGAAGCTTTCTTT.

J is TRBJ2-1 and V is TRBV5-1, with 7 nucleotides matching TRBD2. CDR1 SGHRS and CDR2 YFSETQ come from the germline V gene. V gave up 0 bases and J gave up 4 bases; unmatched junction bases: 4. The CDR3 is 15 amino acids. CDR3 region: CASSLEPSGYNEQFF. DNA of the CDR3: TGCGCCAGCAGCTTGGAGCCTAGCGGTTACAATGAGCAGTTCTTC.

This chain connects TRBV7-2 to TRBJ2-5; 8 positions agree with TRBD2. The V and J ends lost 5 bases and 1 base, in that order; junction bases with no gene match: 6. Germline CDR1 and CDR2: SGHTA and FQGNSA. The length of the CDR3 is 15 residues. The CDR3 nucleotides read TGTGCCAGCAGCGGAGCGGGAGTCGGCCAAGAGACCCAGTACTTC. It is translated as CASSGAGVGQETQYF. Together with reference TRBV7-2 and TRBJ2-5, the CDR3 gives the full variable domain: GAGVSQSPSNKVTEKGKDVELRCDPISGHTALYWYRQSLGQGLEFLIYFQGNSAPDKSGLPSDRFSAERTGGSVSTLTIQRTQQEDSAVYLCASSGAGVGQETQYFGPGTRLLVL.

V usage is TRBV7-2 and J usage is TRBJ2-1; no clear D. CDR1 is SGHTA and CDR2 is FQGNSA in the germline V gene. Between the trimmed V and J ends, which lost 1 base and 6 bases, there was a span of 10 bases. The CDR3 is made up of 14 amino acids. CDR3 nucleotide sequence: TGTGCCAGCAGCTTAGAGTACGCCTCCAATGAGCAGTTCTTC. Amino acids: CASSLEYASNEQFF.

This clone was seen once. The chain is built from TRBV6-5 and TRBJ2-7; 9 nucleotides match TRBD2. Germline V gene lookup returns CDR1 MNHEY and CDR2 SVGAGI. V lost 2 bases to trimming and J lost 4 bases; unmatched junction nucleotides: 0. The CDR3 totals 13 residues. CDR3 in DNA: TGTGCCAGCAGTTACGCGGGGGGGTACGAGCAGTACTTC. Protein product: CASSYAGGYEQYF.

This clone was found a few times. The chain recombines TRBV4-1 with TRBJ2-1; D is unresolved. The germline gives CDR1 MGHRA, CDR2 YSYEKL. V was trimmed by 0 bases and J by 8 bases, leaving 17 bases between them. The CDR3 loop spans 16 amino acids. The CDR3 nucleotides are TGCGCCAGCAGCCAAGATAAGGATACCCATGAGGATGAGCAGTTCTTC. Protein sequence: CASSQDKDTHEDEQFF.